This TCR beta chain is from a study of control samples from healthy donors and cancer patients. Germline loops: CDR1 LNHDA, CDR2 SQIVND (reference sequence). This CDR3 has 12 amino acids. With V trimmed by 8 bases and J by 1 base, 1 base remained unmatched. Assay used: immunoSEQ multiplex PCR; TCRdb lists only in-frame clones, some missing. The table shows 55,000 to 85,000 clones, with around 87% occurring only once. Material for sequencing was PBMCs. The clonotype comes from a woman aged 45 to 65 with head and neck cancer. J is TRBJ1-2 and V is TRBV19; 7 bases are shared with TRBD1. The CDR3 spells CASRQGNYGYTF. The CDR3 DNA reads TGTGCCAGTCGACAGGGTAACTATGGCTACACCTTC.